Presented here are 18 T cell receptor beta chains from one specimen sequenced in a study of blood T cell repertoires in COVID-19. Only in-frame clones appear in the TCRdb table, and some are missing; sequencing was by immunoSEQ multiplex PCR. The repertoire includes 49,000 or so clones, around 86% of them detected once, and 6.5% sits in the top ten. The sequenced sample was peripheral blood. These receptors were obtained from a man aged 50 or older with active COVID-19.

V and J are TRBV3-1 (or the pseudogene TRBV3-2) and TRBJ2-5; perhaps TRBD2 as D (5 bases). Trimming pared 3 bases from V and 5 bases from J, leaving 13 bases between. Germline lookup yields CDR1 LGHDT and CDR2 YNNKEL (reference sequence). CDR3 length: 14 residues. Here the CDR3 reads CASSHSRGMETQYF. In DNA, the CDR3 is TGTGCCAGCAGCCATTCACGGGGTATGGAGACCCAGTACTTC.

The gene calls are TRBV7-9 and TRBJ1-4; D is perhaps TRBD1 (6 bases). The CDR3 consists of 12 residues. Trimming cost V 5 bases and J 14 bases, with 15 bases left between them. Germline values: CDR1 SEHNR, CDR2 FQNEAQ (reference sequence). In nucleotides, the CDR3 is TGTGCCAGCAGCCCGACAGGAGGCCGGCTGTTTTTT. Its translation: CASSPTGGRLFF.

This rearrangement joins TRBV20-1 to TRBJ2-1; no firm D call. Germline assignment: CDR1 DFQATT and CDR2 SNEGSKA (reference sequence). V was pared by 1 base and J by 9 bases, with 4 bases between. The CDR3 runs to 10 residues. CDR3 residues: CSARAGEQFF. CDR3 in DNA: TGCAGTGCTAGAGCCGGTGAGCAGTTCTTC.

CDR3 nucleotides: TGTGCCAGCAGTTTTAGGGGATCCGAGCAGTACTTC. This codes for CASSFRGSEQYF. The chain couples TRBV12-3 or TRBV12-4 to TRBJ2-7; maybe TRBD1 (5 bases). V lost 3 bases to trimming and J lost 6 bases, with 9 bases between them. The CDR3 runs 12 residues.

The rearrangement links TRBV7-6 to TRBJ1-1, with D possibly being TRBD1 (5 bases). The CDR3 has 15 amino acids. V lost 4 bases to trimming and J lost 4 bases, with 16 bases between them. Per the germline V gene, CDR1 is SGHVS and CDR2 is FNYEAQ. CDR3 protein: CASSSLYGGSTEAFF. CDR3 sequence (DNA): TGTGCCAGCAGCTCCTTATATGGGGGGAGCACTGAAGCTTTCTTT.

The chain combines TRBV19 with TRBJ1-5; 7 nucleotides match TRBD1. The CDR3 covers 15 residues. V lost 3 bases to trimming and J lost 6 bases; unmatched junction nucleotides: 8. In germline, CDR1 is LNHDA, CDR2 SQIVND (reference sequence). The DNA for the CDR3 is TGTGCCAGTAGTATCCGGACAGGATCGGCTCAGCCCCAGCATTTT. It encodes CASSIRTGSAQPQHF.

The chain combines TRBV12-3 or TRBV12-4 with TRBJ1-2; D is perhaps TRBD1 (6 bases). The length of the CDR3 is 12 residues. V gave up 6 bases and J gave up 4 bases, with 9 bases separating them. The CDR3 DNA follows: TGTGCCAGCAGCGACAGGTTCTATGGCTACACCTTC. Protein: CASSDRFYGYTF.

V and J are TRBV15 and TRBJ1-4, with TRBD1 matching over 8 bases. Germline V gene lookup returns CDR1 LNHNV and CDR2 YYDKDF (reference sequence). Trimming took 4 bases from V and 8 from J; bases not matched to a gene: 9. CDR3 length: 15 amino acids. This CDR3 reads CATSTPGQVGEKLFF. CDR3 DNA sequence: TGTGCCACCAGCACCCCGGGACAGGTGGGGGAAAAACTGTTTTTT.

The V call is TRBV18, the J call TRBJ2-3; 7 bases align to TRBD1. The V gene's germline CDR1 is KGHSH and CDR2 LQKENI. This CDR3 is built from 14 residues. V shed 5 bases and J 2 bases; nucleotides not matched to a gene: 4. CDR3 loop: CASSTGTDTDTQYF. The CDR3 DNA sequence: TGTGCCAGCTCAACCGGGACAGACACAGATACGCAGTATTTT.

The chain joins TRBV5-1 to TRBJ2-3; 8 bases line up with TRBD1. Germline CDR1 and CDR2: SGHRS and YFSETQ. J gave up 2 bases and V 3 bases, and 5 bases lay outside the gene matches. The CDR3 extends over 15 amino acids. The CDR3 loop reads CASSSRTGPTDTQYF. In nucleotides, the CDR3 is TGCGCCAGCAGCTCCAGGACAGGGCCCACAGATACGCAGTATTTT.

This chain connects TRBV5-4 to TRBJ1-1; 7 bases match TRBD1. This CDR3 spans 15 amino acids. The V segment lost 3 bases and the J segment 1 base; nucleotides outside the gene matches: 6. Per the germline V gene, CDR1 is SGHNT and CDR2 is YYREEE (reference sequence). The CDR3 DNA follows: TGTGCCAGCAGCTGGTCGACAGGGAGGAACACTGAAGCTTTCTTT. Translating it yields CASSWSTGRNTEAFF.

This clone occurred once. V and J are TRBV6-2 or TRBV6-3 and TRBJ2-7; D call uncertain. The V end lost 5 bases, the J end lost 3 bases, and 20 bases lay between the germline ends. The CDR3 runs to 16 residues. Per germline, CDR1 MNHEY and CDR2 SVGEGT. The DNA for the CDR3 is TGTGCCAGCAGTCCCGCAGACTGGTATTCCGTCTACGAGCAGTACTTC. This translates into CASSPADWYSVYEQYF.

The chain joins TRBV4-2 to TRBJ2-3, with TRBD2 identical over 13 bases. Germline assignment: CDR1 LGHNA and CDR2 YNFKEQ. The V gene end was trimmed by 2 bases and the J gene end by 7 bases; junction bases not matched to a gene: 9. The CDR3 covers 17 residues. The CDR3 region is CASSQSPLAGGLNTQYF. The DNA for the CDR3 is TGTGCCAGCAGCCAATCCCCACTAGCGGGGGGGCTAAATACGCAGTATTTT.

The chain combines TRBV15 with TRBJ1-1; TRBD1 might be the D (6 bases). The length of the CDR3 is 14 residues. The V gene lost 1 base and the J gene lost 6 bases, with 12 bases spanning the gap. Germline CDR1 reads LNHNV; CDR2 reads YYDKDF (reference sequence). The CDR3 nucleotides are TGTGCCACCAGCAGAGGACGGGACATCTCTGAAGCTTTCTTT. Its translation is CATSRGRDISEAFF. The variable domain in full, with the rest retrieved from reference TRBV15 and TRBJ1-1, is DAMVIQNPRYQVTQFGKPVTLSCSQTLNHNVMYWYQQKSSQAPKLLFHYYDKDFNNEADTPDNFQSRRPNTSFCFLDIRSPGLGDTAMYLCATSRGRDISEAFFGQGTRLTVV.

The chain carries TRBV15 and TRBJ2-3; TRBD2 agrees at 11 bases. The CDR3 has 15 amino acids. CDR1 is LNHNV, CDR2 YYDKDF, per germline (reference sequence). Trimming removed 5 bases from V and 3 bases from J; junction bases left unmatched: 4. The CDR3 here is CATSLLAGETDTQYF. The DNA for the CDR3 is TGTGCCACCAGCCTACTAGCGGGGGAAACAGATACGCAGTATTTT.

The chain carries TRBV29-1 and TRBJ2-6; D is perhaps TRBD1 (6 bases). Germline V gene sequence: CDR1 SQVTM, CDR2 ANQGSEA. V shed 6 bases and J shed 0 bases, with 12 bases lying between them. The CDR3 runs to 15 residues. The CDR3 DNA reads TGCAGCGTGGGGGACATCGTCTCTGGGGCCAACGTCCTGACTTTC. It specifies CSVGDIVSGANVLTF.

The chain joins TRBV30 to TRBJ1-2; unclear D gene. The ends were cut back, 4 bases at V and 4 bases at J, with 7 bases in the middle. CDR3 length: 11 residues. The V gene's germline CDR1 is GTSNPN and CDR2 SVGIG (reference sequence). Here the CDR3 reads CAWMRVYGYTF. CDR3 coding DNA: TGTGCCTGGATGCGTGTCTATGGCTACACCTTC.

This clone occurred once. The V gene is TRBV6-5, the J gene TRBJ2-5; D is perhaps TRBD2 (6 bases). V gave up 7 bases and J gave up 2 bases, with 14 bases separating them. Looked up from germline, CDR1 is MNHEY and CDR2 is SVGAGI. This CDR3 has 14 residues. This chain's CDR3 is CASTGGVGQETQYF. Written as DNA, the CDR3 is TGTGCCAGCACAGGCGGGGTTGGTCAAGAGACCCAGTACTTC.